This T cell receptor (beta chain) was found in a study of blood T cell repertoires in COVID-19. Study details: Acute and convalescent COVID-19 specimens originated in the United States, Italy and Spain. Sample material is recorded as cDNA or gDNA derived from T cells, B-cell-depleted T cells, or PBMCs.

Participant ages covered about 18 to 89 years across about 25 US areas. Original data processing: Amplification of reference gene primers provided the estimated nucleated cell counts. TCRdb's copy holds only in-frame clones and misses some; the assay was immunoSEQ multiplex PCR. V, J and clone size are taken as reported in that table, and D and trimming were inferred from the DNA itself. The sample holds some 200,000 clones; 70% to 85% are singletons and the top ten take approximately 1.3%. CDR3 size: 17 residues. The trim removed 3 bases at V and 4 bases at J, leaving 12 bases unmatched. The germline V gene encodes CDR1 SGHAT and CDR2 FQNNGV.

Sequencing was carried out using PBMCs or T cells enriched from blood (not recorded which). This TCR came from a woman between 40 and 55 years old with acute COVID-19. The genes are TRBV11-2 and TRBJ1-2; 9 bases align to TRBD1. CDR3: CASSLSGQGGRVYGYTF. Written as DNA, the CDR3 is TGTGCCAGCAGCTTGTCGGGACAGGGAGGAAGGGTCTATGGCTACACCTTC.